This T cell receptor beta chain comes out of a study of shared clonotypes between healthy human individuals. The assay was immunoSEQ multiplex PCR, and TCRdb's table has in-frame clones only and misses some. The sample holds about 2.1 million clones, 85% to 95% seen once. Naive CD8 populations comprised CD45RO-negative cells positively selected for CCR7, excluding terminally differentiated effector memory CD45RA+ cells. V lost 6 bases and J lost 0, with 13 bases in between. Germline values: CDR1 MNHEY, CDR2 SVGAGI. The CDR3 spans 15 residues. The sequence was collected from a man younger than 35 in good health. Some clones in this sample may be carry-over from other donors' samples. The specimen was naive CD8+ T cells from PBMCs. V is TRBV6-5 and J is TRBJ2-3, with D possibly TRBD2 on 6 matching bases. CDR3 DNA: TGTGCCAGCAGCCTGTGGGGGGTTAGCACAGATACGCAGTATTTT. As protein: CASSLWGVSTDTQYF.